This T cell receptor beta chain was captured in a study of T cell repertoires in cytomegalovirus infection. TCRdb re-called the reads through MiXCR, storing one row per CDR3 protein. The table includes fewer than 400,000 distinct CDR3 sequences, around 18% detected once. Germline V gene sequence: CDR1 SGHTA, CDR2 FQGNSA. V shed 1 base and J shed 4 bases, with 7 bases lying between them. The CDR3 extends over 13 amino acids. This clonotype was detected many times. This chain connects TRBV7-2 to TRBJ2-5; D is uncertain. This receptor was taken from a human donor in good health (CMV status not recorded). Some clones in this sample may be carry-over from other donors' samples. The sequenced sample was PBMCs. In DNA, the CDR3 is TGTGCCAGCAGCTTAGGAGCCCGAGAGACCCAGTACTTC. Translating gives CASSLGARETQYF.